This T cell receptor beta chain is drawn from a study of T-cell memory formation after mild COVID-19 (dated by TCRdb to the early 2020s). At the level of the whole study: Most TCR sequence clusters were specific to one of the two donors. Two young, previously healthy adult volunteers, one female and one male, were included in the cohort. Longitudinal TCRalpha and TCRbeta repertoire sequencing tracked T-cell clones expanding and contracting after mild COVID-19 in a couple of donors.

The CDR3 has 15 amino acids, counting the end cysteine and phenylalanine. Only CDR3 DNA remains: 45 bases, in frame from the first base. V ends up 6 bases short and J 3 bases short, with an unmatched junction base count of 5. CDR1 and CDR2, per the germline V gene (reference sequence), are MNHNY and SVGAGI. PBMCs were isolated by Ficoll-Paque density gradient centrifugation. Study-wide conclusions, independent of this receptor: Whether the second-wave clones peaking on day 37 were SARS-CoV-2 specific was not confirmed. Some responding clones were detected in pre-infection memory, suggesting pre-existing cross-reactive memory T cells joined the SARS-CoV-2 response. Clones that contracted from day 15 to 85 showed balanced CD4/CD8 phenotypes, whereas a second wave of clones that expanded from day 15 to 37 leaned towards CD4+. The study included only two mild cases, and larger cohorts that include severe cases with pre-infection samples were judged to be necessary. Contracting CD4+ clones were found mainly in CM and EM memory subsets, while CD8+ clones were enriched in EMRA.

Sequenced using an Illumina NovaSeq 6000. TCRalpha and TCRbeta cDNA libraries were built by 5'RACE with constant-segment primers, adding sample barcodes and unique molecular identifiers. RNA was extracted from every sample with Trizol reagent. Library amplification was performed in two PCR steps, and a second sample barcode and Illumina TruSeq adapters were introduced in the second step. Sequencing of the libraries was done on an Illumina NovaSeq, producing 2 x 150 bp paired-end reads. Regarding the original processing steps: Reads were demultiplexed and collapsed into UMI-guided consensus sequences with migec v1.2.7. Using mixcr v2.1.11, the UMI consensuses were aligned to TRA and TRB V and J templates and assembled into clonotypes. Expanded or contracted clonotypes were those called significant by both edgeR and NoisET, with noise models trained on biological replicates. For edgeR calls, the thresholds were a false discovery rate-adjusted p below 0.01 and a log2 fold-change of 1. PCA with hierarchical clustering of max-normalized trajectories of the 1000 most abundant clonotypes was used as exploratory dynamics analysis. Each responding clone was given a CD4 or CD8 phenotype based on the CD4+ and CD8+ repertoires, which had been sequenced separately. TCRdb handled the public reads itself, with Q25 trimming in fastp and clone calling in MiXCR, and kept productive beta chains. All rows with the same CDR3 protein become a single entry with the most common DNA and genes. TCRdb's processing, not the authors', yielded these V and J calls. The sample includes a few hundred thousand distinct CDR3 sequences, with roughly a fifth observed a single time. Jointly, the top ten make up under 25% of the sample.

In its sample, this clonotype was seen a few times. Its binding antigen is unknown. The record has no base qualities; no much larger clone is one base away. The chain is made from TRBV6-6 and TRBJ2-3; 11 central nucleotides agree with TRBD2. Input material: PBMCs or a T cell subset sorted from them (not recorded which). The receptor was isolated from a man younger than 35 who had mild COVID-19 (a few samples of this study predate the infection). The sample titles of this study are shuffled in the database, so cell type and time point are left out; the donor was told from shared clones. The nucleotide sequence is TGTGCCAGCAGGACTAGCGGGGCCACTACAGATACGCAGTATTTT. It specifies CASRTSGATTDTQYF.